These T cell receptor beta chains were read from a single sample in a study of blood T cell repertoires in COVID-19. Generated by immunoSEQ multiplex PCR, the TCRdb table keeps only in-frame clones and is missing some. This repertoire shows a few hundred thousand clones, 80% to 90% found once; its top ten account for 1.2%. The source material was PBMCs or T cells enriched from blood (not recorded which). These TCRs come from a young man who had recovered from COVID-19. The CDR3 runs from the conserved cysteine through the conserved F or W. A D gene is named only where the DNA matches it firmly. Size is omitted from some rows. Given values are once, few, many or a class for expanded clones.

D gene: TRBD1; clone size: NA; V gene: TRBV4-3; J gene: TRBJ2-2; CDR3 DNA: TGCGCCAGCAGACCGCGGACAGGGACTGCGAACACCGGGGAGCTGTTTTTT; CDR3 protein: CASRPRTGTANTGELFF
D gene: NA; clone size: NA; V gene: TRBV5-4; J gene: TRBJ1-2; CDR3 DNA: TGTGCCAGCAGCTCCGGAGCCACAGGGATACTCTATGGCTACACCTTC; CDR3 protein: CASSSGATGILYGYTF
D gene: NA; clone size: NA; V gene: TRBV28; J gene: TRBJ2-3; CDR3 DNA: TGTGCCAGCAGTTTTCAGGGAATATCTGATACGCAGTATTTT; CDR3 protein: CASSFQGISDTQYF
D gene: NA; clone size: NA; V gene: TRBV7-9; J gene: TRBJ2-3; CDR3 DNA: TGTGCCAGCAGCTTCTTTGGAGTCCACGAGAACACAGATACGCAGTATTTT; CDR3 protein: CASSFFGVHENTDTQYF
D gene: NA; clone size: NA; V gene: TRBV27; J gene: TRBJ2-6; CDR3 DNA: TGTGCCAGCAGTCACAGCTCTGGGGCCAACGTCCTGACTTTC; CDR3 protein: CASSHSSGANVLTF
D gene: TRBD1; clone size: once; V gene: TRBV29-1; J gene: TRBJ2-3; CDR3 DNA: TGCAGCGTCCTCGGGACAGAGAAATTTACAGATACGCAGTATTTT; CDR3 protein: CSVLGTEKFTDTQYF
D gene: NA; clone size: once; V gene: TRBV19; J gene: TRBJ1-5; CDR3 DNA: TGTGCCAGTAGTATAGATCCGTGGGACACGATATTCAATCAGCCCCAGCATTTT; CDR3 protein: CASSIDPWDTIFNQPQHF
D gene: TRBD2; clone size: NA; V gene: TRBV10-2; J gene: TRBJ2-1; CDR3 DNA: TGCGCCAGCAGTGGGGCTAGCGGGGGCAATGAGCAGTTCTTC; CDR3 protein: CASSGASGGNEQFF
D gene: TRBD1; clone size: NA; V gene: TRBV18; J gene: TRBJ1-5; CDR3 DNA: TGTGCCAGCTCACCCAAGGGGAGGACAGGGACAGGGGAAAGACTCCATTTT; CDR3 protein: CASSPKGRTGTGERLHF
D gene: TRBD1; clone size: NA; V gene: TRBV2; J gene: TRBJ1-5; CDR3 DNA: TGTGCCAGCAGGAGGACAGGGATGGACAATCAGCCCCAGCATTTT; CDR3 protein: CASRRTGMDNQPQHF
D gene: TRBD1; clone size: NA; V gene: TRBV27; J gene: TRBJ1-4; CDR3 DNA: TGTGCCAGCAGTTTCAATCCGGGACAGGGTACCACAACTAATGAAAAACTGTTTTTT; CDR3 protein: CASSFNPGQGTTTNEKLFF
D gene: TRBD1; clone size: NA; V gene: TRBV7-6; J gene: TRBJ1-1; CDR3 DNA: TGTGCCAGCAGCTCTCAGGGGGGCATGACTGAAGCTTTCTTT; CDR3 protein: CASSSQGGMTEAFF
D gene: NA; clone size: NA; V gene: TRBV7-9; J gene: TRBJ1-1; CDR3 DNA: TGTGCCAGCAGCTCAACAATGACAGTAGCTGGGTTCACTGAAGCTTTCTTT; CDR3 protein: CASSSTMTVAGFTEAFF
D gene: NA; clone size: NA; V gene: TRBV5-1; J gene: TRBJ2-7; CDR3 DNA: TGCGCCAGCAGCCTCGCCTACGAGCAGTACTTC; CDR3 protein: CASSLAYEQYF
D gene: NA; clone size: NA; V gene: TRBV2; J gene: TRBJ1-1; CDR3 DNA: TGTGCCAGCAGCCACCGCAGTGAAAACACTGAAGCTTTCTTT; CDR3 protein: CASSHRSENTEAFF
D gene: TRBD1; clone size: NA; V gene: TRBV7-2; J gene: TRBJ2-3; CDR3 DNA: TGTGCCAGCACCTACTTTGCCCGTTTACAGGGGGCGCGGACAGATACGCAGTATTTT; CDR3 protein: CASTYFARLQGARTDTQYF
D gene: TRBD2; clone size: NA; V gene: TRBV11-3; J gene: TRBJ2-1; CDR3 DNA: TGTGCCAGCAGCTTAGGACTAGCGGGAGAAGCCTACAATGAGCAGTTCTTC; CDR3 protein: CASSLGLAGEAYNEQFF
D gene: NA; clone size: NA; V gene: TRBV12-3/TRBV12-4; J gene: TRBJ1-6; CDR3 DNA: TGTGCCAGTGCCGATAGACAAAATTCACCCCTCCACTTT; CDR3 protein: CASADRQNSPLHF
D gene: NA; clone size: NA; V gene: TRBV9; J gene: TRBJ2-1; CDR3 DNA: TGTGCCAGCAGCGTAGGGGGCCGACAGCACAATGAGCAGTTCTTC; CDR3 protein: CASSVGGRQHNEQFF
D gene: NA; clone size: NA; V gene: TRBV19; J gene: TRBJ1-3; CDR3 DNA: TGTGCCAGTAAATATGGAAACACCATATATTTT; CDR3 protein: CASKYGNTIYF
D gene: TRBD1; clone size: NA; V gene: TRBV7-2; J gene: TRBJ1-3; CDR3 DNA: TGTGCCAGCAGCTTAGGGGGACAGGGCCTCTCTGGAAACACCATATATTTT; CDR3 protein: CASSLGGQGLSGNTIYF
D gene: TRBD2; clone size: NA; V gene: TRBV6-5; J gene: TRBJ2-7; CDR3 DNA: TGTGCCAGCAGTCCCCTAGCGGGGAAACCCTACGAGCAGTACTTC; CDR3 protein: CASSPLAGKPYEQYF
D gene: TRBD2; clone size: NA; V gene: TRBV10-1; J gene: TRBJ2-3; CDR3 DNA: TGCGCCAGCAGCACTAGCGGGAGCACAGATACGCAGTATTTT; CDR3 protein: CASSTSGSTDTQYF
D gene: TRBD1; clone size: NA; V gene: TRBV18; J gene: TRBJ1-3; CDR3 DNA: TGTGCCAGCCGACGGCCGGGACAGCTGTTAAACACCATATATTTT; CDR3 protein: CASRRPGQLLNTIYF
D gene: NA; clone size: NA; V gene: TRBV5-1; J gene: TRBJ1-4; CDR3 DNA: TGCGCCAGCAGCTTAGACTCAACTAATGAAAAACTGTTTTTT; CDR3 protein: CASSLDSTNEKLFF
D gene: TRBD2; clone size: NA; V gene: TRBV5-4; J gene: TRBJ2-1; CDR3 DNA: TGTGCCAGCAGCTTAAGCGGGGGGGAACAATACAATGAGCAGTTCTTC; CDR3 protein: CASSLSGGEQYNEQFF
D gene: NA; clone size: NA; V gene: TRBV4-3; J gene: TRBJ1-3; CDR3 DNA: TGCGCCAGCAGTTGGGGCCTCATCTCTGGAAACACCATATATTTT; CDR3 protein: CASSWGLISGNTIYF
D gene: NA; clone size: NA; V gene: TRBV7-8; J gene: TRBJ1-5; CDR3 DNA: TGTGCCAGCAGCTTATCTCAGGCGGGTCAGCCCCAGCATTTT; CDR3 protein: CASSLSQAGQPQHF
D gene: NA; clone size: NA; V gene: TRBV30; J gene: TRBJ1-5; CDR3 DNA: TGTGCCTGGAGTGCCTTGAGGAATAGCAATCAGCCCCAGCATTTT; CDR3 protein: CAWSALRNSNQPQHF
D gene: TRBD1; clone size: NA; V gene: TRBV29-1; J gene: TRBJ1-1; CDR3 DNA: TGCAGCGTTGAGGGTAAGGGACAGGGGAACACTGAAGCTTTCTTT; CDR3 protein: CSVEGKGQGNTEAFF
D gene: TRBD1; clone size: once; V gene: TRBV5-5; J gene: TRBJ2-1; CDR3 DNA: TGTGCCAGCAGCTTGGCCCCCGGGACAGGGCTCTCTTTTGTCGATGAGCAGTTCTTC; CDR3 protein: CASSLAPGTGLSFVDEQFF
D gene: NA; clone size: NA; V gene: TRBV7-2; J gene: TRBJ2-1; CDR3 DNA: TGTGCCAGCAGCTTAGCAGGGGTTGGCTCCTACAATGAGCAGTTCTTC; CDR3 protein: CASSLAGVGSYNEQFF
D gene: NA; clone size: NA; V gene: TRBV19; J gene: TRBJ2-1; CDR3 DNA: TGTGCCAGTACGAGCGCCCTGGGGGGATTTGAGCAGTTCTTC; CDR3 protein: CASTSALGGFEQFF
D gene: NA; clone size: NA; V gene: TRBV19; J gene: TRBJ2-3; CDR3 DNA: TGTGCCAGTAGTTCTCAAGGGGGCACAGATACGCAGTATTTT; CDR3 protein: CASSSQGGTDTQYF
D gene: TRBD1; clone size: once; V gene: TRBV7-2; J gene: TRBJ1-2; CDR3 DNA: TGTGCCAGCAGCTTAGAAGGGCCGGGACAGGGGGGATACTATGGCTACACCTTC; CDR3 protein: CASSLEGPGQGGYYGYTF